This section outlines one T cell receptor beta chain sequence together with its context. The data were taken from a study of blood T cell repertoires in COVID-19. This CDR3 is built from 14 residues. CDR1 PRHDT and CDR2 FYEKMQ come from the germline V gene (reference sequence). The germline V and J ends were trimmed by 3 bases and 3 bases, with 11 bases remaining between them. The protocol was immunoSEQ multiplex PCR, while the TCRdb copy is restricted to in-frame clones and leaves out a portion. The table includes a few hundred thousand clones, more than 80% detected once. The J gene is TRBJ1-1, the V gene TRBV13; D is possibly TRBD1 (5 bases). This TCR was sampled from a man younger than 40 who had recovered from COVID-19. Sequences were obtained from peripheral blood. CDR3 sequence (DNA): TGTGCCAGCAGCTTGGGGGACTACTACACTGAAGCTTTCTTT. Encoded protein: CASSLGDYYTEAFF.